This TCR beta chain stems from a study of CD8+ T cells in alopecia areata. Once RNA had been extracted, it was reverse transcribed into cDNA to act as the sequencing template. The data were produced by immunoSEQ multiplex PCR, yet TCRdb's version contains in-frame clones alone and is incomplete. The table shows 150,000 or so clones, with over 45% occurring only once. In germline, CDR1 is MNHNS, CDR2 SASEGT. The CDR3 extends over 15 amino acids. Trimming removed 2 bases at V and 3 bases at J, with 12 bases between. General study points: Clarity of TCR sharing across patients fell short of that in mice, possibly HLA-related.

A note on this clone: Its antigen remains unidentified.

Sample: CD4+ T cells sorted from blood. The J gene is TRBJ2-3, the V gene TRBV6-1; D perhaps matches TRBD1 (5 bases). The sequence was obtained from a human donor with alopecia areata. CDR3: CASSEKKGWTDTQYF. CDR3 DNA: TGTGCCAGCAGTGAAAAGAAGGGGTGGACAGATACGCAGTATTTT.